Each of the 28 T cell receptor beta chains below was sequenced from the same sample in a study of preoperative IRX-2 immunotherapy in early breast cancer. The treatment denotes: preoperative locoregional IRX-2 cytokine immunotherapy. The method was immunoSEQ multiplex PCR; TCRdb's version includes in-frame clones alone and lacks a portion of them. The profile shows about 62,000 clones, approximately 95% of them singletons. Sampling was carried out from a patient treated with IRX-2 immunotherapy. The receptors were sampled from a human donor with breast cancer.

The J gene is TRBJ2-5, the V gene TRBV7-7; possibly TRBD1 or TRBD2 for D (5 bases each). This CDR3 comprises 15 residues. Trimming shortened V by 5 bases and J by 7 bases, and 20 bases separated the two germline ends. Germline V lookup: CDR1 SSHAT, CDR2 FNYEAQ (reference sequence). CDR3: CASSERSGTLATQYF. CDR3 nucleotide sequence: TGTGCCAGCAGCGAGCGCTCCGGGACCCTGGCGACCCAGTACTTC.

The rearrangement uses TRBV15 and TRBJ2-5; D possibly uses TRBD1 or TRBD2 (5 bases each). The V end lost 1 base, the J end lost 5 bases, and 11 bases lay between the germline ends. The CDR3 extends over 14 amino acids. CDR1 is LNHNV and CDR2 is YYDKDF in the germline V gene (reference sequence). CDR3 sequence reads: CATSRVGVPETQYF. The DNA for the CDR3 is TGTGCCACCAGCAGAGTGGGGGTCCCGGAGACCCAGTACTTC.

CDR3 nucleotides: TGTGCCAGCAGCTTAGGGAGGGCGACAGATACGCAGTATTTT. It is translated as CASSLGRATDTQYF. The V call is TRBV7-3, the J call TRBJ2-3; 7 bases align to TRBD2. V shed 2 bases, J shed 3 bases, and the junction held 2 bases outside the gene matches. CDR3 size: 14 residues. Germline CDR1 is SGHTA and CDR2 is FQGTGA.

The gene calls are TRBV20-1 and TRBJ1-1; 8 positions agree with TRBD1. The CDR3 runs 11 residues. Germline V gene sequence: CDR1 DFQATT, CDR2 SNEGSKA (reference sequence). The J segment lost 12 bases and the V segment lost 5 bases, leaving 8 bases of the junction unmatched. The CDR3 loop reads CSAYVDRVSFF. The CDR3 DNA sequence: TGCAGTGCTTACGTGGACAGGGTGTCTTTCTTT.

The V call is TRBV2, the J call TRBJ2-1; the match to TRBD1 covers 9 bases. The CDR3 runs to 15 residues. V was pared by 1 base and J by 3 bases, with 1 base of the junction left unmatched. Germline-derived CDR1 and CDR2 are SNHLY and FYNNEI. The CDR3 DNA follows: TGTGCCAGCAGTGAAGGGACAGGGGTCTACAATGAGCAGTTCTTC. This codes for CASSEGTGVYNEQFF.

This sequence joins TRBV28 and TRBJ1-2; 9 bases line up with TRBD1. This CDR3 contains 19 residues. V lost 4 bases to trimming and J lost 3 bases; unmatched junction nucleotides: 18. Looked up from germline, CDR1 is MDHEN and CDR2 is SYDVKM. This CDR3 reads CASSSAHAKRDRAYYGYTF. DNA of the CDR3: TGTGCCAGCAGTTCCGCACACGCGAAACGGGACAGGGCTTACTATGGCTACACCTTC.

This chain joins TRBV28 and TRBJ1-2; D is unresolved. Trimming removed 6 bases from V and 0 bases from J, with 14 bases in between. The germline V gene encodes CDR1 MDHEN and CDR2 SYDVKM. This CDR3 region has 15 residues. The CDR3 coding sequence is TGTGCCAGCAGGGGGTGGGTTCGCTCTAACTATGGCTACACCTTC. Translating it yields CASRGWVRSNYGYTF.

The V gene is TRBV2, the J gene TRBJ2-3, with D perhaps matching TRBD1 or TRBD2 (5 bases each). Looked up from germline, CDR1 is SNHLY and CDR2 is FYNNEI. Trimming shortened V by 6 bases and J by 3 bases, and 13 bases separated the two germline ends. The CDR3 consists of 14 residues. The CDR3 sequence: CASRRGVRTDTQYF. CDR3 DNA sequence: TGTGCCAGCAGGCGAGGGGTTCGAACAGATACGCAGTATTTT. Using reference TRBV2 and TRBJ2-3 for the parts outside the CDR3, the full variable domain is EPEVTQTPSHQVTQMGQEVILRCVPISNHLYFYWYRQILGQKVEFLVSFYNNEISEKSEIFDDQFSVERPDGSNFTLKIRSTKLEDSAMYFCASRRGVRTDTQYFGPGTRLTVL.

This chain joins TRBV4-1 and TRBJ2-7, with D maybe TRBD2 (5 bases). Trimming left V 3 bases short and J 4 bases short, with 22 bases between. Per germline, CDR1 MGHRA and CDR2 YSYEKL. The length of the CDR3 is 17 residues. For the CDR3, the DNA is TGCGCCAGCAGCCAGAGATCCACCCAGACGGGGTTTTACGAGCAGTACTTC. As protein: CASSQRSTQTGFYEQYF.

The chain joins TRBV28 to TRBJ1-1, with D perhaps TRBD1 (6 bases). V lost 3 bases and J 11 bases, leaving 16 bases between the germline ends. Germline CDR1 is MDHEN and CDR2 is SYDVKM. The CDR3 length is 13 residues. Here the CDR3 DNA reads TGTGCCAGCAGTTTGTATTGGGGGCAAGGGGCTTTCTTT. This sequence encodes CASSLYWGQGAFF.

This chain joins TRBV28 and TRBJ2-1; TRBD1 agrees at 7 bases. The CDR3 covers 16 residues. Germline CDR1 and CDR2: MDHEN and SYDVKM. J gave up 4 bases and V 5 bases, and 11 bases lay outside the gene matches. CDR3 bases: TGTGCCAGCAGTCGGGCCCGGGGACAGCTATACAATGAGCAGTTCTTC. As protein: CASSRARGQLYNEQFF.

The chain combines TRBV5-8 with TRBJ2-7; 9 bases align to TRBD1. Germline loops: CDR1 SGHTS, CDR2 YDEGEE. The trim removed 5 bases at V and 8 bases at J, leaving 8 bases unmatched. The CDR3 totals 13 residues. The CDR3 sequence is CASRRTGDIKQYF. The CDR3 bases are TGTGCCAGCAGAAGGACAGGGGACATCAAGCAGTACTTC.

The chain uses TRBV7-6 and TRBJ1-6; D call uncertain. CDR1 and CDR2 (germline): SGHVS, FNYEAQ. The V end was cut by 5 bases, the J end by 0 bases, with 14 bases between. The CDR3 is 17 residues long. This CDR3 reads CASSPRTVSSYNSPLHF. Here the CDR3 DNA reads TGTGCCAGCAGCCCGCGGACTGTCAGCTCCTATAATTCACCCCTCCACTTT.

The V gene is TRBV5-4, the J gene TRBJ1-2, with D possibly being TRBD1 (6 bases). Germline V gene sequence: CDR1 SGHNT, CDR2 YYREEE (reference sequence). V was cut by 5 bases and J by 2 bases, with 10 bases left in between. The CDR3 consists of 13 residues. The CDR3, as DNA: TGTGCCAGCAGGCAGGGGCAAAACTATGGCTACACCTTC. Translated: CASRQGQNYGYTF.

The V and J genes are TRBV4-2 and TRBJ2-7, with TRBD1 matching over 11 bases. V was pared by 2 bases and J by 2 bases, with 2 bases of the junction left unmatched. The germline V gene encodes CDR1 LGHNA and CDR2 YNFKEQ. CDR3 length: 15 amino acids. The CDR3 DNA sequence: TGTGCCAGCAGCCAAAGGACAGGGGGCACCTACGAGCAGTACTTC. Residues: CASSQRTGGTYEQYF.

This rearrangement joins TRBV7-2 to TRBJ2-2; D not resolved. Germline-derived CDR1 and CDR2 are SGHTA and FQGNSA. This CDR3 contains 14 residues. The ends were cut back, 2 bases at V and 1 base at J, with 5 bases in the middle. The CDR3 DNA follows: TGTGCCAGCAGCTTATCTGTGAACACCGGGGAGCTGTTTTTT. Translated: CASSLSVNTGELFF.

Concerning this clone: One junction end disagrees with the germline gene, perhaps due to a read error. The CDR3 bases are TGCAGCGTCGAAGGGGCGGGCGGAGGCACAGATACGCAGTATTTT. It is translated as CSVEGAGGGTDTQYF. The gene calls are TRBV29-1 and TRBJ2-3; D may match TRBD1 or TRBD2 (5 bases each). Germline CDR1 SQVTM, CDR2 ANQGSEA. This CDR3 is built from 15 residues.

This chain connects TRBV5-1 to TRBJ2-3; 12 bases map to TRBD1. Germline trimming cut 2 bases from V and 7 bases from J; bases unmatched to any gene: 8. The length of the CDR3 is 16 residues. Germline V gene sequence: CDR1 SGHRS, CDR2 YFSETQ. In DNA form, the CDR3 reads TGCGCCAGCAGCTTAAGGGGACAGGGGGCCGGGAATACGCAGTATTTT. It translates to CASSLRGQGAGNTQYF.

The V call is TRBV7-2, the J call TRBJ2-3; 10 bases are shared with TRBD1. The CDR3 consists of 15 residues. The trim removed 4 bases at V and 2 bases at J, leaving 3 bases unmatched. The V gene's germline CDR1 is SGHTA and CDR2 FQGNSA. CDR3 sequence (DNA): TGTGCCAGCAGCTCGACAGGGGGCCACACAGATACGCAGTATTTT. Its translation is CASSSTGGHTDTQYF. Looking up the rest from reference TRBV7-2 and TRBJ2-3 gives the full variable domain: GAGVSQSPSNKVTEKGKDVELRCDPISGHTALYWYRQSLGQGLEFLIYFQGNSAPDKSGLPSDRFSAERTGGSVSTLTIQRTQQEDSAVYLCASSSTGGHTDTQYFGPGTRLTVL.

CDR3 DNA sequence: TGTGCCAGCAAAAGGTACCTTACCTACAATGAGCAGTTCTTC. Translation: CASKRYLTYNEQFF. The chain employs TRBV2 and TRBJ2-1; D is unresolved. Germline V lookup: CDR1 SNHLY, CDR2 FYNNEI. CDR3 length equals 14 residues. V was shortened by 7 bases and J by 2 bases, with 12 bases between the two germline ends.

This CDR3 is CASSRTGELFF. The CDR3 DNA reads as TGTGCCAGCAGCCGTACCGGGGAGCTGTTTTTT. This chain joins TRBV11-3 and TRBJ2-2; the D is unclear. V was cut by 5 bases and J by 5 bases, with 3 bases left in between. There are 11 residues in the CDR3. CDR1 is SGHNT and CDR2 is YENEEA in the germline V gene.

V gene TRBV28 combines with J gene TRBJ2-7; the D gene is possibly TRBD1 (6 bases). The CDR3 has 16 amino acids. Germline V gene data show CDR1 as MDHEN and CDR2 as SYDVKM. Trimming pared 6 bases from V and 2 bases from J, leaving 20 bases between. CDR3 residues: CASSLGPGVSTYEQYF. For the CDR3, the DNA is TGTGCCAGCAGCTTAGGACCAGGGGTTTCCACCTACGAGCAGTACTTC.

The chain has TRBV9 and TRBJ2-5; D call uncertain. This CDR3 contains 13 residues. V was trimmed by 2 bases and J by 1 base, leaving 6 bases between them. Germline V gene sequence: CDR1 SGDLS, CDR2 YYNGEE. CDR3 amino acids: CASSVDLQETQYF. The CDR3 bases are TGTGCCAGCAGCGTGGACCTCCAAGAGACCCAGTACTTC.

The chain carries TRBV11-2 and TRBJ2-7; possible D gene TRBD2, 6 bases. This CDR3 contains 16 residues. Germline V gene lookup returns CDR1 SGHAT and CDR2 FQNNGV. Between the trimmed V and J ends, which lost 3 bases and 0 bases, there was a span of 15 bases. The CDR3 DNA is TGTGCCAGCAGCTTTAGTGGAGGGTCGAGCTCCTACGAGCAGTACTTC. Translated: CASSFSGGSSSYEQYF.

The V call is TRBV7-9, the J call TRBJ2-5, with D maybe TRBD2 (7 bases). Trimming shortened V by 1 base and J by 5 bases, and 20 bases separated the two germline ends. The V gene's germline CDR1 is SEHNR and CDR2 FQNEAQ (reference sequence). The CDR3 has 17 residues. CDR3 residues: CASSLEGLRGPWETQYF. In DNA form, the CDR3 reads TGTGCCAGCAGCTTAGAAGGGCTGCGGGGGCCTTGGGAGACCCAGTACTTC.

The rearrangement links TRBV19 to TRBJ2-7, with D maybe TRBD2 (7 bases). With 6 bases removed from V and 5 bases from J, the gap between germline ends came to 14 bases. Per the germline V gene, CDR1 is LNHDA and CDR2 is SQIVND (reference sequence). The CDR3 totals 13 residues. In DNA, the CDR3 is TGTGCCAGTAGGGACCGGGGGGCGAACGAGCAGTACTTC. Its translation: CASRDRGANEQYF.

This clone is a singleton in its sample. The chain combines TRBV5-1 with TRBJ2-3, with 8 bases that match TRBD2. Germline loops: CDR1 SGHRS, CDR2 YFSETQ. The CDR3 extends over 16 amino acids. The trim removed 0 bases at V and 5 bases at J, leaving 8 bases unmatched. CDR3 bases: TGCGCCAGCAGCTTGGTGGCGGCGGGGGGTTTAGATACGCAGTATTTT. Encoded protein: CASSLVAAGGLDTQYF.

The V call is TRBV4-2, the J call TRBJ2-7; 11 positions match TRBD2. The trim removed 0 bases at V and 3 bases at J, leaving 4 bases unmatched. This CDR3 has 16 amino acids. CDR1 is LGHNA, CDR2 YNFKEQ, per germline. Here the CDR3 reads CASSQDTGTSGYEQYF. The CDR3 bases are TGTGCCAGCAGCCAAGATACCGGGACTAGCGGCTACGAGCAGTACTTC.